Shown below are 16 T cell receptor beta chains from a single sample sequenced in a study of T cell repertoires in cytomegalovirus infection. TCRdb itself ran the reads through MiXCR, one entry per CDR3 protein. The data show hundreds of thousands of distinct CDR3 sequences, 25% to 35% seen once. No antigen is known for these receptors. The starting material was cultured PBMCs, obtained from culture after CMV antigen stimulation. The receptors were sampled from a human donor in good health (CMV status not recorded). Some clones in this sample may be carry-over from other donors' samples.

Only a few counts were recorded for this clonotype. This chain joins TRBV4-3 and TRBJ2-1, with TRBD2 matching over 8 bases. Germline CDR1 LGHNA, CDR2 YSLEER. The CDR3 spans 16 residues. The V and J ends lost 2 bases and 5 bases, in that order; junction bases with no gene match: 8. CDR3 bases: TGCGCCAGCAGCCAACGAACTAGCGGAGGCAACAATGAGCAGTTCTTC. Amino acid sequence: CASSQRTSGGNNEQFF.

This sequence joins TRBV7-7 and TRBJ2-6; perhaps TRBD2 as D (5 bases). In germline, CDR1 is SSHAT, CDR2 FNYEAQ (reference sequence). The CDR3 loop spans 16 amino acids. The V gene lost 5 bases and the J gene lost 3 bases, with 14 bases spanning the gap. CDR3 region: CASSAGPIGGANVLTF. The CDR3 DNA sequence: TGTGCCAGCAGCGCGGGCCCCATAGGTGGGGCCAACGTCCTGACTTTC.

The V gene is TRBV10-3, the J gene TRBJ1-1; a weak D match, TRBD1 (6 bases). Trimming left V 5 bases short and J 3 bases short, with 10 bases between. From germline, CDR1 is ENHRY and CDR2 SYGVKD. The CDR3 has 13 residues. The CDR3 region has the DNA TGTGCCATCAGTACAGGGACCGACACTGAAGCTTTCTTT. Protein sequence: CAISTGTDTEAFF.

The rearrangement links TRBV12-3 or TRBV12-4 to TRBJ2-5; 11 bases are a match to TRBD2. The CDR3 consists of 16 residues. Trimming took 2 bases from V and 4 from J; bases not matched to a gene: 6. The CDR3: CASSLQLAGVLETQYF. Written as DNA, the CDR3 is TGTGCCAGCAGTTTACAACTAGCGGGAGTGTTAGAGACCCAGTACTTC.

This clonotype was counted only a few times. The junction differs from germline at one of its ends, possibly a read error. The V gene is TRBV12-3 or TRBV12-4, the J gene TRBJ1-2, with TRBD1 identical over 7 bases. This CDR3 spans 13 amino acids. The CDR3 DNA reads TGTGCCAGCAGCTTAGACAGGGTTTATGGCTACACCTTC. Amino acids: CASSLDRVYGYTF.

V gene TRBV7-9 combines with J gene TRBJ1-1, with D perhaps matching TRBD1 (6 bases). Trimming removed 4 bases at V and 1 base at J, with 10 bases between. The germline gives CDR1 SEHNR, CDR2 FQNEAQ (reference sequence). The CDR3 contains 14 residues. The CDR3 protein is CASSSWTENTEAFF. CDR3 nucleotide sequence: TGTGCCAGCAGCTCGTGGACAGAGAACACTGAAGCTTTCTTT.

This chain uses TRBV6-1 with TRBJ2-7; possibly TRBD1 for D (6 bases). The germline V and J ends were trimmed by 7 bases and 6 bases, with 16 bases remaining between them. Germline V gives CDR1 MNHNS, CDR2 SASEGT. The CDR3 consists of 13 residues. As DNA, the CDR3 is TGTGCCAGCACCTCCCTCAGGGGCTCCGAGCAGTACTTC. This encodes CASTSLRGSEQYF.

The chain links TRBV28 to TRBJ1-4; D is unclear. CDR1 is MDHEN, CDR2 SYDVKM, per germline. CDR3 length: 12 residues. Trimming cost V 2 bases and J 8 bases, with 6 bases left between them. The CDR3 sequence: CASSLSQEKLFF. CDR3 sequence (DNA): TGTGCCAGCAGTTTAAGCCAAGAAAAACTGTTTTTT.

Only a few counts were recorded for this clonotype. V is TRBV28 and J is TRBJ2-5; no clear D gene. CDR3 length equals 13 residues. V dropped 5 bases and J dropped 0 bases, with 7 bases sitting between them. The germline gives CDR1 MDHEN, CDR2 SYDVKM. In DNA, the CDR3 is TGTGCCAGCAGTACCCGATACCAAGAGACCCAGTACTTC. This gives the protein CASSTRYQETQYF.

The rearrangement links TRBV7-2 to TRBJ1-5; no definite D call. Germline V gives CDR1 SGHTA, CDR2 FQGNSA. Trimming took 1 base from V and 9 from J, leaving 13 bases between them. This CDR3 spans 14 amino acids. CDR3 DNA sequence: TGTGCCAGCAGCTTAGGATGGCAGCCGGCGCCCCAGCATTTT. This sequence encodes CASSLGWQPAPQHF.

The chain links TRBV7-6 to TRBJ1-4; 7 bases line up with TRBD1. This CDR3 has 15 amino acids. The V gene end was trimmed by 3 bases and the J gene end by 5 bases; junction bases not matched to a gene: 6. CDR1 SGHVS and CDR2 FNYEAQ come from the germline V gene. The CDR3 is CASSLGDRQNEKLFF. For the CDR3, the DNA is TGTGCCAGCAGCTTGGGGGACAGACAGAATGAAAAACTGTTTTTT.

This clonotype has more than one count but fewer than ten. The CDR3 region is CASSLMTGRGNIQYF. Here the CDR3 DNA reads TGTGCCAGCAGCTTAATGACAGGGAGGGGGAACATTCAGTACTTC. The chain recombines TRBV7-8 with TRBJ2-4; D may correspond to TRBD1 or TRBD2 (7 bases each). The CDR3 covers 15 residues. Trimming removed 2 bases from V and 7 bases from J, with 15 bases in between. Germline loops: CDR1 SGHVS, CDR2 FQNEAQ.

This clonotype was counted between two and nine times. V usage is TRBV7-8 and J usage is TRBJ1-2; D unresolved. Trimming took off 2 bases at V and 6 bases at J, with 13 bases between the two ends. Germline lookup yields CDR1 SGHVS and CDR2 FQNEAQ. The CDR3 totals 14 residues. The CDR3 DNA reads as TGTGCCAGCAGCTTAAGAGGCGGGGATCATGGCTACACCTTC. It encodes CASSLRGGDHGYTF.

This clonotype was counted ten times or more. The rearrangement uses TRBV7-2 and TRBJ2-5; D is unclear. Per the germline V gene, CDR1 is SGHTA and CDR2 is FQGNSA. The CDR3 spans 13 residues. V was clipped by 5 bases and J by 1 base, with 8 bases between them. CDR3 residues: CASSPPPQETQYF. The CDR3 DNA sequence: TGTGCCAGCAGCCCCCCACCCCAAGAGACCCAGTACTTC.

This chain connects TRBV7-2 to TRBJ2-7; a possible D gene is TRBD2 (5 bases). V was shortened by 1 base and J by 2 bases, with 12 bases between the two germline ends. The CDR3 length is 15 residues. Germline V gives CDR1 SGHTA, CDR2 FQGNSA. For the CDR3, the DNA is TGTGCCAGCAGCTTAGACCCGGTGGGAGCCTACGAGCAGTACTTC. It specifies CASSLDPVGAYEQYF.

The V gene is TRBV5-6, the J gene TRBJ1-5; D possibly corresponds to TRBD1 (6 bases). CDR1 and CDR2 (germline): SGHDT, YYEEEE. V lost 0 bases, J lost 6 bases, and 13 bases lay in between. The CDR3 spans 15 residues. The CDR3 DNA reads TGTGCCAGCAGCTTGGGACCAGGGGACGGTCAGCCCCAGCATTTT. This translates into CASSLGPGDGQPQHF.